The following is a T cell receptor (beta chain) sequence with its context. This entry comes from a study of T cell changes during pregnancy in multiple sclerosis. The germline V gene has CDR1 SQVTM and CDR2 ANQGSEA. The CDR3 extends over 12 amino acids. J was trimmed by 6 bases and V by 5 bases; bases with no gene match: 6. Sequencing was performed with immunoSEQ multiplex PCR; in TCRdb, only in-frame clones are kept and a portion is missing. In the table there are tens of thousands of clones, 80% to 95% of which are singletons. The chain is built from TRBV29-1 and TRBJ2-7; 8 bases align to TRBD2. This TCR derives from a female donor with multiple sclerosis, enrolled in a pregnancy study. The source was peripheral blood, collected in the second trimester of pregnancy. This CDR3 reads CSVPRTSTEQYF. The CDR3, as DNA: TGCAGCGTTCCCAGGACTAGCACCGAGCAGTACTTC.